This TCR beta chain was sequenced during a study of blood T cell repertoires in COVID-19. Study details: Italy, Spain and the United States were the sources of the convalescent and acute COVID-19 samples.

Clones were sequenced by immunoSEQ multiplex PCR, and TCRdb holds only the in-frame ones, with some missing. The sample consists of about 78,000 clones, around 90% of them appearing once. A word on this clone: Germline and junction disagree at one end, which may indicate a read error.

The TCR was taken from a woman aged 80 or over with acute or convalescent COVID-19. The source material was peripheral blood.

The CDR3 loop reads CASSDYYTDTQYF. The CDR3 DNA reads as TGTGCCAGCAGCGACTATTACACAGATACGCAGTATTTT. This chain links TRBV6-4 with TRBJ2-3, with D perhaps TRBD2 (5 bases). This CDR3 contains 13 residues. CDR1 is MRHNA, CDR2 SNTAGT, per germline.